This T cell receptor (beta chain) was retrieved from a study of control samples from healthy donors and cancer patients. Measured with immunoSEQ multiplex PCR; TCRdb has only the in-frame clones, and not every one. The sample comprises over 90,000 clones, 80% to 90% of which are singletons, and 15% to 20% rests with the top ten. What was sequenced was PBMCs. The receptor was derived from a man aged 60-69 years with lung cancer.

The CDR3: CASSFGPGQSYGYTF. The CDR3, as DNA: TGTGCCAGCAGCTTTGGACCGGGACAGAGCTATGGCTACACCTTC. This sequence joins TRBV11-2 and TRBJ1-2; 7 bases align to TRBD1. V dropped 3 bases and J dropped 4; count of bases not matched to a gene: 8. The CDR3 runs 15 residues. CDR1 and CDR2 (germline): SGHAT, FQNNGV.